These T cell receptor beta chains were read from a single sample in a study of CD8 T cells in ankylosing spondylitis. TCRdb fed the 5' RACE reads into MiXCR, producing one record per CDR3 protein. The sample lists fewer than 250,000 distinct CDR3 sequences, 10% seen once, with about 2.8% in the top ten. The specimen sequenced was blood, either unsorted or a sorted T cell fraction (not recorded which). Receptors originate from a male donor with ankylosing spondylitis or in good health (not recorded which). The CDR3 runs from the conserved cysteine through the conserved F or W. A D gene is named only where the DNA matches it firmly. Only some rows state a clone size, as once, few, many or a class for expanded clones.

TGTGCCAGTAGTATAGACGGTGGATATGGCTACACCTTC | CASSIDGGYGYTF | - | many | TRBJ1-2 | TRBV19
TGCAGCGTTGAAGAGGAGAATGGGGAGACCCAGTACTTC | CSVEEENGETQYF | - | - | TRBJ2-5 | TRBV29-1
TGTGCCAGCAGCCAAGAAATTGTCGCGACCAATCAGCCCCAGCATTTT | CASSQEIVATNQPQHF | - | - | TRBJ1-5 | TRBV4-2
TGTGCCAGCAGTTTGGACGGGACTAGCGGGAGGATTAGGGGCACCGGGGAGCTGTTTTTT | CASSLDGTSGRIRGTGELFF | TRBD2 | few | TRBJ2-2 | TRBV6-2/TRBV6-3
TGCGCCAGCAAAGGGAGAAATGAGCAGTTCTTC | CASKGRNEQFF | - | many | TRBJ2-1 | TRBV5-1
TGCGCCAGCAGCTTGGGAGACGGTCCCCCCTACGAGCAGTACTTC | CASSLGDGPPYEQYF | - | many | TRBJ2-7 | TRBV5-1
TGTGCCAGCAGTCCGCCCGGGACTAGCGGGATGTGGAGCACCGGGGAGCTGTTTTTT | CASSPPGTSGMWSTGELFF | TRBD2 | - | TRBJ2-2 | TRBV12-3/TRBV12-4
TGCGCCAGCAGCTTTGAAGGAGCCACCGGGGAGCTGTTTTTT | CASSFEGATGELFF | - | - | TRBJ2-2 | TRBV5-1
TGCAGTGCTAGAGCCCTGACAGGGAACACTGAAGCTTTCTTT | CSARALTGNTEAFF | - | - | TRBJ1-1 | TRBV20-1
TGTGCCAGCAGCCAGAAAGGGCTAGACCCAGATACGCAGTATTTT | CASSQKGLDPDTQYF | - | many | TRBJ2-3 | TRBV4-2
TGTGCCACCTCGCGTACTTTGTGGCCCCAGCATTTT | CATSRTLWPQHF | - | many | TRBJ1-5 | TRBV24-1
TGCAGTGCGGTTAGCGTGAGGGGCACAGATACGCAGTATTTT | CSAVSVRGTDTQYF | - | many | TRBJ2-3 | TRBV20-1
TGTGCCAGCAGCCCCGAAGGGACTAGCCCCTACAATGAGCAGTTCTTC | CASSPEGTSPYNEQFF | TRBD2 | - | TRBJ2-1 | TRBV7-2
TGTGCCAGCAGCCATTGGGGGGCGTGGGAGCAGTACTTC | CASSHWGAWEQYF | - | many | TRBJ2-7 | TRBV3-1
TGTGCCAGCAGTTTGATGGGAGGGGTAACCTACGAGCAGTACTTC | CASSLMGGVTYEQYF | TRBD2 | many | TRBJ2-7 | TRBV12-3/TRBV12-4
TGTGCCAGCAGCCCTGAGGAAGGGTTCTACGAGCAGTACTTC | CASSPEEGFYEQYF | - | - | TRBJ2-7 | TRBV12-3/TRBV12-4
TGCAGTGCCCCCGATTCGTGGGGGGCCCACACAGATACGCAGTATTTT | CSAPDSWGAHTDTQYF | - | many | TRBJ2-3 | TRBV20-1
TGCGCCAGCGGAGACGACCACATCACAGATACGCAGTATTTT | CASGDDHITDTQYF | - | many | TRBJ2-3 | TRBV5-1